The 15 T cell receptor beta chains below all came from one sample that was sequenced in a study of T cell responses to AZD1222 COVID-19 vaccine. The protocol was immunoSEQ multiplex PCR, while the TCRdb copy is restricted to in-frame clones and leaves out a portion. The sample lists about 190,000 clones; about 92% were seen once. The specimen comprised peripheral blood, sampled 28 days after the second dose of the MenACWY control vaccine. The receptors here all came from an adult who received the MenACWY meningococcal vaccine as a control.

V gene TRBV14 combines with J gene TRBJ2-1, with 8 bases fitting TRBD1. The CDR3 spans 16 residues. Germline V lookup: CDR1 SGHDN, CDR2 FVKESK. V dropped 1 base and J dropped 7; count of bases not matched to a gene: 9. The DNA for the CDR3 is TGTGCCAGCAGCCAAGCCCTCCGGACAGGGAGGAATGAGCAGTTCTTC. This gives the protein CASSQALRTGRNEQFF.

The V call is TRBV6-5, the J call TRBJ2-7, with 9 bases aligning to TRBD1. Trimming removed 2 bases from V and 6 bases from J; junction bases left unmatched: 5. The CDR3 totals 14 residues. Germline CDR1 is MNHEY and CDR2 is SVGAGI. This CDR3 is CASSYGATGGEQYF. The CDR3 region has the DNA TGTGCCAGCAGTTACGGTGCGACAGGGGGCGAGCAGTACTTC.

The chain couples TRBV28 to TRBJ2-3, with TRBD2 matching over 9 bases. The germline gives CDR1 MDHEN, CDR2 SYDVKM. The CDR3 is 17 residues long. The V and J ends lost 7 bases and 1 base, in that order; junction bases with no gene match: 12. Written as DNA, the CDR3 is TGTGCCAGCATTGTGATGCGGGAGGGGCGCGGCACAGATACGCAGTATTTT. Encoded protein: CASIVMREGRGTDTQYF.

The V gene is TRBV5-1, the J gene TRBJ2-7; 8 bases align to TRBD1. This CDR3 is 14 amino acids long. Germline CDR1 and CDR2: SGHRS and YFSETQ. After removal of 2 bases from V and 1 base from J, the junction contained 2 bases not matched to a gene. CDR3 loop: CASSFNRGSYEQYF. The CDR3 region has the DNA TGCGCCAGCAGCTTTAACAGGGGGTCCTACGAGCAGTACTTC.

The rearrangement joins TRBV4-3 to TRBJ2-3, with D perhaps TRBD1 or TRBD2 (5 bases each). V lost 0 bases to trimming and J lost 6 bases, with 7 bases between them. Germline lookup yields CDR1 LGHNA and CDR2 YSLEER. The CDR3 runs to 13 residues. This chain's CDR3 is CASSQDWGDTQYF. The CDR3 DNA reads TGCGCCAGCAGCCAAGATTGGGGGGATACGCAGTATTTT.

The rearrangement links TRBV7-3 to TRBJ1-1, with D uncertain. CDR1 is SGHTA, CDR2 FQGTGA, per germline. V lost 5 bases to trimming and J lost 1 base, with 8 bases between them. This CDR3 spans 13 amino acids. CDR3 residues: CASSGARNTEAFF. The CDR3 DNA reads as TGTGCCAGCAGCGGAGCACGGAACACTGAAGCTTTCTTT.

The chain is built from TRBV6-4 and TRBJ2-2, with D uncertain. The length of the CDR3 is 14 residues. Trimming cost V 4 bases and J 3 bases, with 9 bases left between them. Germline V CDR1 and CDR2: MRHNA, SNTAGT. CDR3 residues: CASSVDHYTGELFF. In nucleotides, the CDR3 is TGTGCCAGCAGTGTGGACCATTACACCGGGGAGCTGTTTTTT.

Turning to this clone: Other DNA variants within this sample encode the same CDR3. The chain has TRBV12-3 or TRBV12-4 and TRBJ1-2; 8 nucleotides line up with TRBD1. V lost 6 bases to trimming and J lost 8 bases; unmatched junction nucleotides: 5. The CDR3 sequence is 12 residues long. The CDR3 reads CASSLTGVGYTF. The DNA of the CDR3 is TGTGCCAGCAGCCTGACAGGGGTCGGCTACACCTTC.

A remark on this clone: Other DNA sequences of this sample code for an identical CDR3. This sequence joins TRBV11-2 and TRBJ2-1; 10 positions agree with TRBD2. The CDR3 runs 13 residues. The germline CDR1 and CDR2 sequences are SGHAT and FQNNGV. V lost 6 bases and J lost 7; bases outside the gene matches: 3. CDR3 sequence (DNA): TGTGCCAGCAGGTTTAGCGGGAGGAATGAGCAGTTCTTC. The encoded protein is CASRFSGRNEQFF.

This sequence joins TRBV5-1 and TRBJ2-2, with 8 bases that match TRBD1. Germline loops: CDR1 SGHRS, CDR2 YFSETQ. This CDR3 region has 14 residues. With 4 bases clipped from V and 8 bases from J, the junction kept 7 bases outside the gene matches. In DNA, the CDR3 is TGCGCCAGCAGCCACGGGACAGGCGGAGGGGAGCTGTTTTTT. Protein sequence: CASSHGTGGGELFF.

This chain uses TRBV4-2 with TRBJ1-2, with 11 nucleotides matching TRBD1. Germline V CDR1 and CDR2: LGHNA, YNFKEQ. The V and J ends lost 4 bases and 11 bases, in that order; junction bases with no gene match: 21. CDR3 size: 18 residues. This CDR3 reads CASSRADRGLRGPPSYTF. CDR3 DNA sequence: TGTGCCAGCAGCCGCGCGGACAGGGGGCTACGGGGCCCCCCGTCGTACACCTTC.

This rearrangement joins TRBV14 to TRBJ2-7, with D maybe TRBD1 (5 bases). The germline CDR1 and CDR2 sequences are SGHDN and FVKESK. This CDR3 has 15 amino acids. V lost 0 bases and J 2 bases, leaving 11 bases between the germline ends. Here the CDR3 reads CASSQEPRVAYEQYF. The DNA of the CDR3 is TGTGCCAGCAGCCAAGAACCCAGGGTAGCCTACGAGCAGTACTTC.

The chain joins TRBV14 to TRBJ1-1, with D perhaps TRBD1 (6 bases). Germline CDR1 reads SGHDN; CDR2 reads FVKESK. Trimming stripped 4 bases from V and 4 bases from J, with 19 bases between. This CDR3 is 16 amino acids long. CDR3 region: CASSPRYPTGSTEAFF. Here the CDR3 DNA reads TGTGCCAGCAGCCCAAGATACCCAACAGGGAGCACTGAAGCTTTCTTT.

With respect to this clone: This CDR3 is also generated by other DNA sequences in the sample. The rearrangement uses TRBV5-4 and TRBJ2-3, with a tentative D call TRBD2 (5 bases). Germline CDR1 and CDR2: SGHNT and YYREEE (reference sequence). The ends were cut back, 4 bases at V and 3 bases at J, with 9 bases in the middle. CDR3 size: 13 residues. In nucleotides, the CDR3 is TGTGCCAGCAGCCCGGGAAGTACAGATACGCAGTATTTT. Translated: CASSPGSTDTQYF.

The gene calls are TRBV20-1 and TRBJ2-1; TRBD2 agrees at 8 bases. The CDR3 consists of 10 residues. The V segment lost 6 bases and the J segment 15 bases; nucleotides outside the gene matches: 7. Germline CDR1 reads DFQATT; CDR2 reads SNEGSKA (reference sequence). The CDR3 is CSAGLDWWFF. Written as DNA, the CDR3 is TGCAGTGCGGGACTAGATTGGTGGTTCTTC.